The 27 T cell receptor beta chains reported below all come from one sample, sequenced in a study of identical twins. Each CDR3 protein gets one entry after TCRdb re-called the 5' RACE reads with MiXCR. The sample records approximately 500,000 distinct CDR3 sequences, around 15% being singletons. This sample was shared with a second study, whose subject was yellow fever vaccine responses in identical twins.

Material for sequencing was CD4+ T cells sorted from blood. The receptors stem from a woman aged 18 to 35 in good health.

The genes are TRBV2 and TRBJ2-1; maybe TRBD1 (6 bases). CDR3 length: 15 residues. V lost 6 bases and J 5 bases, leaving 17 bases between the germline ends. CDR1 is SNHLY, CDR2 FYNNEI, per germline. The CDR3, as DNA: TGTGCCAGCAGCGAGAGCAGGGGAAGGGACAATGAGCAGTTCTTC. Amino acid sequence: CASSESRGRDNEQFF.

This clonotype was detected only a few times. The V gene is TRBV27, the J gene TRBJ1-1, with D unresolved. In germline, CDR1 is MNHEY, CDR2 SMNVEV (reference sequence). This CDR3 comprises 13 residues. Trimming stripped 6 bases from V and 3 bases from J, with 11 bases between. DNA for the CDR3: TGTGCCAGCAGGGTCGGGTGGGACACTGAAGCTTTCTTT. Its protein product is CASRVGWDTEAFF.

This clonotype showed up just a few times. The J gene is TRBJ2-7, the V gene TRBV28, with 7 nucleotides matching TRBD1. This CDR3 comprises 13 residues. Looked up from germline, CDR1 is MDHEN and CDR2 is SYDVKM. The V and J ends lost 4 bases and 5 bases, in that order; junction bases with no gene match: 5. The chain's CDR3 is CASSSWDSDEQYF. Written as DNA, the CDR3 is TGTGCCAGCAGTTCCTGGGACAGCGACGAGCAGTACTTC.

Here the CDR3 reads CASSLSVTSFHEQFF. The CDR3 DNA sequence: TGTGCCAGCAGCTTAAGCGTGACTAGCTTTCATGAGCAGTTCTTC. The chain uses TRBV7-3 and TRBJ2-1; 7 positions match TRBD2. The junction had 8 bases not matched to a gene; V was cut back by 1 base and J by 8 bases. The CDR3 contains 15 residues. Germline V gene lookup returns CDR1 SGHTA and CDR2 FQGTGA.

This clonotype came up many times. This CDR3 is CASSPRGNTGELFF. In nucleotides, the CDR3 is TGCGCCAGCAGCCCCAGGGGGAACACCGGGGAGCTGTTTTTT. The rearrangement uses TRBV5-1 and TRBJ2-2; D is perhaps TRBD1 (6 bases). Trimming removed 4 bases at V and 1 base at J, with 8 bases between. CDR1 is SGHRS, CDR2 YFSETQ, per germline. CDR3 size: 14 residues.

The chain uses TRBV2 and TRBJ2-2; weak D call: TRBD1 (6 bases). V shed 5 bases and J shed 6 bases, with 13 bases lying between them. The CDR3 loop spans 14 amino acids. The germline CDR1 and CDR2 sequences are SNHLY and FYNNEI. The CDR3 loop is CASSSGTTAGELFF. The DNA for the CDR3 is TGTGCCAGCAGTTCCGGGACAACCGCCGGGGAGCTGTTTTTT.

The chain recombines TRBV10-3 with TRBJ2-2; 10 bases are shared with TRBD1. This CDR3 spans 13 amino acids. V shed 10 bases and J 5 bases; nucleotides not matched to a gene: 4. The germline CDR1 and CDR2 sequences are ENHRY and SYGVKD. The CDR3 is CATRTGGTGELFF. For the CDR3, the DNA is TGTGCCACCCGGACAGGGGGTACCGGGGAGCTGTTTTTT.

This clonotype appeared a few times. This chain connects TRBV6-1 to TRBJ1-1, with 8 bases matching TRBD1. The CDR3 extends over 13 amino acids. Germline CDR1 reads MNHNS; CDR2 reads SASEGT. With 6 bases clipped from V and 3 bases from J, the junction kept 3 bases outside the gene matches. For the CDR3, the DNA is TGTGCCAGCAGACCGGACAGGGACACTGAAGCTTTCTTT. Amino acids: CASRPDRDTEAFF.

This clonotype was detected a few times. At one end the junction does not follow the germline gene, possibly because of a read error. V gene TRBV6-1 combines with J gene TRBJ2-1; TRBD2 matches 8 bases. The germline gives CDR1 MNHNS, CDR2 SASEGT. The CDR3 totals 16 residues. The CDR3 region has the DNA TGTGCCAGCAGTCAAAATAGCGGGGCCTCCTTCAATGAGCAGTTCTTC. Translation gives CASSQNSGASFNEQFF.

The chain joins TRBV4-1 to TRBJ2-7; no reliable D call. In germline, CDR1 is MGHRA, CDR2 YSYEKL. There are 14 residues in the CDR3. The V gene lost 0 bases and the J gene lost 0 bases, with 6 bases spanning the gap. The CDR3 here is CASSQDMRSYEQYF. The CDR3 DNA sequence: TGCGCCAGCAGCCAAGATATGCGCTCCTACGAGCAGTACTTC.

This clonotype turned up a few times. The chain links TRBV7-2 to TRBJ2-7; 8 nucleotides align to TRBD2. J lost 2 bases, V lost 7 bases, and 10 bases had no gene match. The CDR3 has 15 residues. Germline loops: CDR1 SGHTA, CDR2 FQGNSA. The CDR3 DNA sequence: TGTGCCAGCAACATCGGGGGGGGTCTGACCTACGAGCAGTACTTC. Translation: CASNIGGGLTYEQYF.

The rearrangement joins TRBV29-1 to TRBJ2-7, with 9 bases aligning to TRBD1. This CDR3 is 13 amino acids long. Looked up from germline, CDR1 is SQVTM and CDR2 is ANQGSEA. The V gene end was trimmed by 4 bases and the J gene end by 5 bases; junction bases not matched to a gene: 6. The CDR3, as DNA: TGCAGCGTTGTGGGACAGGGCCCCAACGAGCAGTACTTC. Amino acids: CSVVGQGPNEQYF.

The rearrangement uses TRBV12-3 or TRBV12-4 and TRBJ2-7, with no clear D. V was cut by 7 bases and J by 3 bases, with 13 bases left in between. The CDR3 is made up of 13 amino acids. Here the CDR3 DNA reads TGTGCCAGCACCCTGACTCAAGACTACGAGCAGTACTTC. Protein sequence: CASTLTQDYEQYF.

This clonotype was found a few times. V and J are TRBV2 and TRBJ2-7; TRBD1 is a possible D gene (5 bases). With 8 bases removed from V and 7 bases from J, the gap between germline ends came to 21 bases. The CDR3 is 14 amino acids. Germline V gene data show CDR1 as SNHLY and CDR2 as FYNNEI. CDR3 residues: CASPSQGSLGEQYF. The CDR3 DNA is TGTGCCAGCCCGAGTCAGGGATCCTTGGGGGAGCAGTACTTC.

The CDR3 sequence: CASAPQAGGVYEQYF. The CDR3 bases are TGTGCCAGTGCCCCTCAAGCGGGAGGGGTCTACGAGCAGTACTTC. V gene TRBV7-6 combines with J gene TRBJ2-7; 10 bases line up with TRBD2. Losses at the gene ends were 9 bases for V and 3 bases for J; bases not matched to a gene: 11. The CDR3 runs 15 residues. Germline assignment: CDR1 SGHVS and CDR2 FNYEAQ.

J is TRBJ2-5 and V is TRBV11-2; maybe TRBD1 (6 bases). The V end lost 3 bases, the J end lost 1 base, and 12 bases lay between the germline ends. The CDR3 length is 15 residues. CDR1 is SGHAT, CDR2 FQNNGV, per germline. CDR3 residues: CASSLTDRSQETQYF. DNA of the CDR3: TGTGCCAGCAGCTTGACCGACAGGTCCCAAGAGACCCAGTACTTC.

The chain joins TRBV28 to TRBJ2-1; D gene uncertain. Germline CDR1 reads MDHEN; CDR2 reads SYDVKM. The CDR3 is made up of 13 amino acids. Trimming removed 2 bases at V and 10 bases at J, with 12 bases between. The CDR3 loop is CASSLEVPGEQFF. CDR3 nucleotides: TGTGCCAGCAGTTTAGAGGTGCCTGGAGAGCAGTTCTTC.

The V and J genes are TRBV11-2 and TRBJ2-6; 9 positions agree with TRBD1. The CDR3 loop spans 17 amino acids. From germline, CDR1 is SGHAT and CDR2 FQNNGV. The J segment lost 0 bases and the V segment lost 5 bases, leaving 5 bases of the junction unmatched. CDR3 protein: CASSRDRESSGANVLTF. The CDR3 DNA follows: TGTGCCAGCAGCCGGGACAGGGAGAGCTCTGGGGCCAACGTCCTGACTTTC.

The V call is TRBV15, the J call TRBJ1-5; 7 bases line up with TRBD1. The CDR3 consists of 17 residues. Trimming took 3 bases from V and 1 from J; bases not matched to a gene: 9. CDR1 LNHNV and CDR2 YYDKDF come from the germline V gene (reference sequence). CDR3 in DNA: TGTGCCACCAGCAGTATCCAGGGGGTTTGGAGCAATCAGCCCCAGCATTTT. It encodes CATSSIQGVWSNQPQHF.

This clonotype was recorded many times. The CDR3: CSVEGSWGFNEQFF. CDR3 in DNA: TGCAGCGTTGAAGGTTCTTGGGGTTTCAATGAGCAGTTCTTC. The chain recombines TRBV29-1 with TRBJ2-1; D remains ambiguous. There are 14 residues in the CDR3. CDR1 and CDR2 (germline): SQVTM, ANQGSEA. Trimming shortened V by 1 base and J by 6 bases, and 13 bases separated the two germline ends.

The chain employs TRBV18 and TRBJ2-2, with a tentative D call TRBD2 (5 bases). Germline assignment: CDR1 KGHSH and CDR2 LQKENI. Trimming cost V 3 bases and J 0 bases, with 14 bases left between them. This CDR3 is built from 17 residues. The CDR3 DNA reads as TGTGCCAGCTCACCCCGCCGAGGGCAGGCGAACACCGGGGAGCTGTTTTTT. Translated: CASSPRRGQANTGELFF. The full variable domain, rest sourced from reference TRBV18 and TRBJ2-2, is NAGVMQNPRHLVRRRGQEARLRCSPMKGHSHVYWYRQLPEEGLKFMVYLQKENIIDESGMPKERFSAEFPKEGPSILRIQQVVRGDSAAYFCASSPRRGQANTGELFFGEGSRLTVL.

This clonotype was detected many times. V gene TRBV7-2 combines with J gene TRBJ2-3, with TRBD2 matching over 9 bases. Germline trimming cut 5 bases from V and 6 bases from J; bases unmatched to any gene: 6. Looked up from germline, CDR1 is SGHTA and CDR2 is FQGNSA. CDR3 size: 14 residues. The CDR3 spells CASSPRTSADTQYF. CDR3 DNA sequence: TGTGCCAGCAGCCCCCGGACTAGCGCCGATACGCAGTATTTT. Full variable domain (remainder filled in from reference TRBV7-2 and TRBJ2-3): GAGVSQSPSNKVTEKGKDVELRCDPISGHTALYWYRQSLGQGLEFLIYFQGNSAPDKSGLPSDRFSAERTGGSVSTLTIQRTQQEDSAVYLCASSPRTSADTQYFGPGTRLTVL.

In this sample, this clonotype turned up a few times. CDR3 coding DNA: TGTGCCACCAGTGATTACCAGACCACAGGGAACTCCTACGAGCAGTACTTC. It encodes CATSDYQTTGNSYEQYF. The rearrangement links TRBV24-1 to TRBJ2-7, with D tentatively TRBD1 (6 bases). Looked up from germline, CDR1 is KGHDR and CDR2 is SFDVKD. This CDR3 has 17 amino acids. V was cut by 2 bases and J by 0 bases, with 16 bases left in between.

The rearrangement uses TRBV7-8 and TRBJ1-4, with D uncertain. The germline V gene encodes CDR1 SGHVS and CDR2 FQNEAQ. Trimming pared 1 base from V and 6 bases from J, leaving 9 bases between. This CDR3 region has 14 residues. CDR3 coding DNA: TGTGCCAGCAGCTTAGAAGGCCTTGATGAAAAACTGTTTTTT. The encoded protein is CASSLEGLDEKLFF.

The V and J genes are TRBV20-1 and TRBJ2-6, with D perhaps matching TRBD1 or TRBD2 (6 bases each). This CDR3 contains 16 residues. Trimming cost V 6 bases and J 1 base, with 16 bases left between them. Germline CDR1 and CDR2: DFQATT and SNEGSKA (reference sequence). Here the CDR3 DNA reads TGCAGTGCCCTCGGGCGGGACAAATCTGGGGCCAACGTCCTGACTTTC. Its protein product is CSALGRDKSGANVLTF.

The CDR3 region is CASSFFGSETQYF. CDR3 nucleotides: TGTGCCAGCAGTTTCTTCGGTTCTGAGACCCAGTACTTC. The chain joins TRBV27 to TRBJ2-5; no clear D. The V end lost 3 bases, the J end lost 5 bases, and 10 bases lay between the germline ends. The V gene's germline CDR1 is MNHEY and CDR2 SMNVEV (reference sequence). The CDR3 spans 13 residues.

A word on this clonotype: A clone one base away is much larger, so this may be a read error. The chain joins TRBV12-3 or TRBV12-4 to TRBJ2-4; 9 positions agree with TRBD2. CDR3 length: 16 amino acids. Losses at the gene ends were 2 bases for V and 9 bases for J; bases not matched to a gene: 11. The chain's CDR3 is CASSLLGGGAQSIQYF. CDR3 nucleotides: TGTGCCAGCAGTTTACTGGGCGGGGGGGCCCAGAGCATTCAGTACTTC.